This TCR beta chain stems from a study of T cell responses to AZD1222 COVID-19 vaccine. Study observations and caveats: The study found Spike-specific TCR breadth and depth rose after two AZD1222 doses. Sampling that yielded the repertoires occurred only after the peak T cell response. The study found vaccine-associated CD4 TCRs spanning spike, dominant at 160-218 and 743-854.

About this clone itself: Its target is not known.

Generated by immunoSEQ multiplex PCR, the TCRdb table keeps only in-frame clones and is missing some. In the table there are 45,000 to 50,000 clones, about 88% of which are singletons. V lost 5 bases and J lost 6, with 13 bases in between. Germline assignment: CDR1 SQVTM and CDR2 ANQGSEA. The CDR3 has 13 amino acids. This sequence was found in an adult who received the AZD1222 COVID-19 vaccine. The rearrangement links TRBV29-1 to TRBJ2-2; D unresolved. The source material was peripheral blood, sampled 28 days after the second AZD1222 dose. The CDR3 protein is CSVSTDLPGELFF. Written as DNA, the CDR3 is TGCAGCGTTTCTACCGACTTGCCCGGGGAGCTGTTTTTT.